This T cell receptor (beta chain) comes out of a study of T cell repertoires in cytomegalovirus infection. Overall study context: CMV infection together with matching HLA type was indicated by public TCR beta signatures. Notes on the study in general: Carriage of CMV together with the relevant HLA was identifiable through cumulative public TCR beta family frequency. There were HLA-C-restricted CMV-specific TCR beta clonotypes dominating the ex vivo response.

TCRdb re-called the reads through MiXCR, storing one row per CDR3 protein. The table includes about 600,000 distinct CDR3 sequences, approximately 25% detected once. Details on this clonotype: Its antigen is as yet unknown.

There are 13 residues in the CDR3. Trimming shortened V by 8 bases and J by 0 bases, and 7 bases separated the two germline ends. Sequences were obtained from CD8+ T cells from PBMCs. V gene TRBV12-3 or TRBV12-4 combines with J gene TRBJ2-2; no clear D. The receptor was derived from a human donor in good health (CMV status not recorded). Some clones in this sample may be carry-over from other donors' samples. CDR3 in DNA: TGTGCCAGCGAGGCGGCGAACACCGGGGAGCTGTTTTTT. This gives the protein CASEAANTGELFF.